This TCR beta chain comes out of a study of T cells after yellow fever vaccination. TCRdb reprocessed the 5' RACE reads with MiXCR, giving one entry per CDR3 protein. The sample has 350,000 to 450,000 distinct CDR3 sequences, under 7.5% seen once. There are 15 residues in the CDR3. The germline V gene encodes CDR1 MNHEY and CDR2 SVGEGT. V gave up 6 bases and J gave up 5 bases, with 20 bases separating them. The clonotype was recovered from a man under 40 who received the YFV17D yellow fever vaccine. The chain couples TRBV6-2 or TRBV6-3 to TRBJ2-7; the D is unclear. The source was PBMCs, collected 5 days after the yellow fever booster vaccination. The CDR3 is CASRPPLGSIHEQYF. As DNA, the CDR3 is TGTGCCAGCAGGCCGCCGCTGGGATCGATCCACGAGCAGTACTTC.